One and the same sample provided the 25 T cell receptor beta chains below, sequenced in a study of control samples from healthy donors and cancer patients (dated by TCRdb to about 2020). Libraries were prepared through the immunoSEQ multiplex PCR assay. TCRdb's version of the immuneACCESS table is confined to in-frame rearrangements and falls short of the full clone set. An unresolved V gene accounts for under half of the shortfall where checked; the remainder is of unknown origin. The sample table records fewer than 200,000 clones; approximately 90% of these occur just once. 9.5% to 15% of the sample is in the top ten clones. The sequenced material came from blood. The receptors derive from a man under 40 in good health.

The J gene is TRBJ2-7, the V gene TRBV11-1; D perhaps matches TRBD2 (5 bases). The CDR3 runs to 14 residues. Germline V gene data show CDR1 as SGHAT and CDR2 as FQDESV (reference sequence). V was pared by 1 base and J by 3 bases, with 10 bases between. CDR3 protein: CASSLVGDLYEQYF. The CDR3 coding sequence is TGTGCCAGCAGCTTAGTCGGGGATCTCTACGAGCAGTACTTC. The entire variable domain, with the rest obtained from reference TRBV11-1 and TRBJ2-7, is as follows: EAEVAQSPRYKITEKSQAVAFWCDPISGHATLYWYRQILGQGPELLVQFQDESVVDDSQLPKDRFSAERLKGVDSTLKIQPAELGDSAMYLCASSLVGDLYEQYFGPGTRLTVT.

V gene TRBV6-5 combines with J gene TRBJ2-1; D perhaps matches TRBD2 (6 bases). This CDR3 is built from 14 residues. Trimming pared 6 bases from V and 2 bases from J, leaving 11 bases between. Germline CDR1 and CDR2: MNHEY and SVGAGI. The CDR3 loop is CASSLTSPYNEQFF. The CDR3 DNA reads as TGTGCCAGCAGCCTCACTAGCCCCTACAATGAGCAGTTCTTC.

The J gene is TRBJ1-5, the V gene TRBV6-6; D not certain. Per the germline V gene, CDR1 is MNHNY and CDR2 is SVGAGI (reference sequence). The germline V and J ends were trimmed by 0 bases and 6 bases, with 12 bases remaining between them. The CDR3 is made up of 15 amino acids. CDR3 sequence: CASSYSPPGSQPQHF. Here the CDR3 DNA reads TGTGCCAGCAGTTACTCTCCCCCGGGATCTCAGCCCCAGCATTTT.

This sequence joins TRBV6-2 or TRBV6-3 and TRBJ2-1; TRBD2 matches at 9 bases. The CDR3 length is 17 residues. Losses at the gene ends were 0 bases for V and 4 bases for J; bases not matched to a gene: 7. The germline V gene encodes CDR1 MNHEY and CDR2 SVGEGT. CDR3 DNA sequence: TGTGCCAGCAGTTACTCCCCCCTAGCGGGGCCTTACAATGAGCAGTTCTTC. Translated: CASSYSPLAGPYNEQFF.

The chain has TRBV9 and TRBJ2-7; D not certain. Trimming took off 0 bases at V and 6 bases at J, with 16 bases between the two ends. Germline V gene lookup returns CDR1 SGDLS and CDR2 YYNGEE. The CDR3 has 15 amino acids. Written as DNA, the CDR3 is TGTGCCAGCAGCGTAGCCGACGGCTCGTGGGGCGAGCAGTACTTC. This gives the protein CASSVADGSWGEQYF.

In DNA, the CDR3 is TGCGCCAGCAGCGTAGCCCACAGGGATAACTATGGCTACACCTTC. It specifies CASSVAHRDNYGYTF. The J gene is TRBJ1-2, the V gene TRBV5-1, with D possibly matching TRBD1 (6 bases). This CDR3 has 15 amino acids. V lost 4 bases and J lost 1, with 14 bases in between. The germline gives CDR1 SGHRS, CDR2 YFSETQ.

V and J are TRBV5-6 and TRBJ1-5; 7 nucleotides agree with TRBD1. Germline V gene data show CDR1 as SGHDT and CDR2 as YYEEEE. The junction had 13 bases not matched to a gene; V was cut back by 4 bases and J by 0 bases. The CDR3 sequence is 18 residues long. This chain's CDR3 is CASSQGGIDPYSNQPQHF. Written as DNA, the CDR3 is TGTGCCAGCAGCCAAGGGGGCATCGACCCTTATAGCAATCAGCCCCAGCATTTT.

This clone was observed once. This chain connects TRBV5-5 to TRBJ2-1; 7 nucleotides agree with TRBD1. Per the germline V gene, CDR1 is SGHKS and CDR2 is YYEKEE (reference sequence). The CDR3 is 17 amino acids. The trim removed 2 bases at V and 5 bases at J, leaving 13 bases unmatched. Here the CDR3 reads CASSFTPHPTGHNEQFF. CDR3 sequence (DNA): TGTGCCAGCAGCTTCACTCCTCACCCGACAGGGCACAATGAGCAGTTCTTC.

The V and J genes are TRBV28 and TRBJ2-1, with 7 bases fitting TRBD1. The CDR3 runs to 15 residues. From germline, CDR1 is MDHEN and CDR2 SYDVKM. The V and J ends lost 6 bases and 0 bases, in that order; junction bases with no gene match: 5. The CDR3 here is CASRPGQSSYNEQFF. Here the CDR3 DNA reads TGTGCCAGCAGACCGGGACAGAGCTCCTACAATGAGCAGTTCTTC.

This rearrangement joins TRBV4-3 to TRBJ2-2; D is ambiguous. Germline V lookup: CDR1 LGHNA, CDR2 YSLEER. This CDR3 is built from 15 residues. With 0 bases removed from V and 6 bases from J, the gap between germline ends came to 11 bases. The CDR3 is CASSQEVSWAGELFF. Written as DNA, the CDR3 is TGCGCCAGCAGCCAAGAAGTTAGTTGGGCCGGGGAGCTGTTTTTT.

The chain is built from TRBV27 and TRBJ2-7, with D possibly TRBD1 on 6 matching bases. The CDR3 consists of 14 residues. Germline assignment: CDR1 MNHEY and CDR2 SMNVEV (reference sequence). Deletions cut 6 bases from V and 3 bases from J, with 15 bases between. CDR3 nucleotide sequence: TGTGCCAGCAGACTACAGGGTCGGGGCTACGAGCAGTACTTC. It translates to CASRLQGRGYEQYF.

CDR3 nucleotides: TGTGCCAGCAGCAGATTCGGACAGGGCGATGGCTACACCTTC. It encodes CASSRFGQGDGYTF. The rearrangement uses TRBV7-2 and TRBJ1-2, with 8 bases that match TRBD1. Germline values: CDR1 SGHTA, CDR2 FQGNSA. This CDR3 contains 14 residues. Trimming removed 5 bases from V and 6 bases from J; junction bases left unmatched: 8.

The chain uses TRBV2 and TRBJ2-7; 8 nucleotides agree with TRBD1. CDR1 is SNHLY and CDR2 is FYNNEI in the germline V gene. V dropped 4 bases and J dropped 2; count of bases not matched to a gene: 4. This CDR3 comprises 14 residues. The CDR3 DNA reads TGTGCCAGCAGTGGACAGGGGATAGCCTACGAGCAGTACTTC. Its protein product is CASSGQGIAYEQYF.

The chain employs TRBV25-1 and TRBJ1-6, with 9 bases fitting TRBD1. Germline CDR1 is MGHDK and CDR2 is SYGVNS. The CDR3 is made up of 14 amino acids. Trimming cost V 2 bases and J 9 bases; bases outside gene matches: 2. CDR3 coding DNA: TGTGCCAGCAGTGAAGACAGGGGGGGTTCACCCCTCCACTTT. Protein: CASSEDRGGSPLHF. Using reference TRBV25-1 and TRBJ1-6 for the parts outside the CDR3, the full variable domain is EADIYQTPRYLVIGTGKKITLECSQTMGHDKMYWYQQDPGMELHLIHYSYGVNSTEKGDLSSESTVSRIRTEHFPLTLESARPSHTSQYLCASSEDRGGSPLHFGNGTRLTVT.

On this clone: Other DNA sequences within the sample encode an identical CDR3. This chain links TRBV14 with TRBJ1-1; D is unresolved. Germline lookup yields CDR1 SGHDN and CDR2 FVKESK. V lost 3 bases and J 2 bases, leaving 7 bases between the germline ends. The CDR3 is 13 amino acids. This CDR3 is CASSQELNTEAFF. The DNA of the CDR3 is TGTGCCAGCAGCCAGGAACTAAACACTGAAGCTTTCTTT.

V and J are TRBV7-8 and TRBJ1-3; D is unresolved. The germline gives CDR1 SGHVS, CDR2 FQNEAQ. This CDR3 region has 15 residues. Trimming stripped 3 bases from V and 4 bases from J, with 13 bases between. The CDR3 region is CASSLGDLFGNTIYF. The DNA for the CDR3 is TGTGCCAGCAGCTTGGGCGACCTCTTCGGAAACACCATATATTTT.

This chain links TRBV5-1 with TRBJ2-7; the match to TRBD1 covers 8 bases. After removal of 4 bases from V and 0 bases from J, the junction contained 9 bases not matched to a gene. CDR1 and CDR2 (germline): SGHRS, YFSETQ. The CDR3 consists of 16 residues. CDR3 in DNA: TGCGCCAGCAGCCCCGGGACAGGATCTCTCTCCTACGAGCAGTACTTC. Its protein product is CASSPGTGSLSYEQYF.

The chain joins TRBV2 to TRBJ2-2, with TRBD2 matching over 7 bases. Germline V gene data show CDR1 as SNHLY and CDR2 as FYNNEI. V lost 6 bases, J lost 2 bases, and 15 bases stayed unmatched. The CDR3 has 18 residues. This chain's CDR3 is CASSAFAGEVRNTGELFF. CDR3 DNA sequence: TGTGCCAGCAGCGCTTTTGCGGGAGAGGTGAGAAACACCGGGGAGCTGTTTTTT.

The chain carries TRBV13 and TRBJ2-7, with D tentatively TRBD2 (5 bases). Looked up from germline, CDR1 is PRHDT and CDR2 is FYEKMQ (reference sequence). V was shortened by 5 bases and J by 1 base, with 12 bases between the two germline ends. The CDR3 length is 14 residues. CDR3 sequence: CASSLQTKSYEQYF. The DNA for the CDR3 is TGTGCCAGCAGCCTACAGACTAAATCCTACGAGCAGTACTTC. The full variable domain, rest sourced from reference TRBV13 and TRBJ2-7, is AAGVIQSPRHLIKEKRETATLKCYPIPRHDTVYWYQQGPGQDPQFLISFYEKMQSDKGSIPDRFSAQQFSDYHSELNMSSLELGDSALYFCASSLQTKSYEQYFGPGTRLTVT.

The rearrangement uses TRBV3-1 (or the pseudogene TRBV3-2) and TRBJ1-1; D is unresolved. The V gene lost 0 bases and the J gene lost 3 bases, with 5 bases spanning the gap. The germline gives CDR1 LGHDT, CDR2 YNNKEL (reference sequence). This CDR3 is 13 amino acids long. The CDR3 coding sequence is TGTGCCAGCAGCCAAGAAGGGTACACTGAAGCTTTCTTT. This gives the protein CASSQEGYTEAFF.

The chain couples TRBV18 to TRBJ2-3, with 8 bases identical to TRBD1. Germline loops: CDR1 KGHSH, CDR2 LQKENI. The CDR3 totals 15 residues. Germline trimming cut 5 bases from V and 5 bases from J; bases unmatched to any gene: 9. The CDR3 spells CASSDDRGGRDTQYF. CDR3 bases: TGTGCCAGCTCAGATGACAGGGGAGGACGAGATACGCAGTATTTT.

The chain links TRBV6-5 to TRBJ1-3; D gene ambiguous. This CDR3 region has 15 residues. Germline V lookup: CDR1 MNHEY, CDR2 SVGAGI. The germline V and J ends were trimmed by 2 bases and 2 bases, with 10 bases remaining between them. The CDR3 DNA sequence: TGTGCCAGCAGTTACGACCGACTACCTGGAAACACCATATATTTT. It encodes CASSYDRLPGNTIYF.

V usage is TRBV28 and J usage is TRBJ1-5, with TRBD1 matching over 8 bases. The V segment lost 8 bases and the J segment 7 bases; nucleotides outside the gene matches: 10. The CDR3 has 14 amino acids. Germline CDR1 reads MDHEN; CDR2 reads SYDVKM. The CDR3 loop is CASRAGGIRQPQHF. For the CDR3, the DNA is TGTGCCAGCCGAGCAGGGGGCATACGACAGCCCCAGCATTTT.

The chain recombines TRBV19 with TRBJ2-7, with a possible D match to TRBD1 (6 bases). This CDR3 is 14 amino acids long. Germline V gives CDR1 LNHDA, CDR2 SQIVND (reference sequence). V dropped 6 bases and J dropped 5 bases, with 17 bases sitting between them. CDR3 bases: TGTGCCAGTAGCAAACTCACAGGGTTCGACGAGCAGTACTTC. This encodes CASSKLTGFDEQYF.

CDR3 sequence reads: CASRRPSAGSYNEQFF. As DNA, the CDR3 is TGTGCCAGCAGACGACCATCCGCCGGCTCCTACAATGAGCAGTTCTTC. The chain is built from TRBV5-5 and TRBJ2-1; no reliable D call. The CDR3 runs 16 residues. CDR1 and CDR2 from the germline V gene are SGHKS and YYEKEE (reference sequence). The V end was cut by 5 bases, the J end by 0 bases, with 15 bases between.